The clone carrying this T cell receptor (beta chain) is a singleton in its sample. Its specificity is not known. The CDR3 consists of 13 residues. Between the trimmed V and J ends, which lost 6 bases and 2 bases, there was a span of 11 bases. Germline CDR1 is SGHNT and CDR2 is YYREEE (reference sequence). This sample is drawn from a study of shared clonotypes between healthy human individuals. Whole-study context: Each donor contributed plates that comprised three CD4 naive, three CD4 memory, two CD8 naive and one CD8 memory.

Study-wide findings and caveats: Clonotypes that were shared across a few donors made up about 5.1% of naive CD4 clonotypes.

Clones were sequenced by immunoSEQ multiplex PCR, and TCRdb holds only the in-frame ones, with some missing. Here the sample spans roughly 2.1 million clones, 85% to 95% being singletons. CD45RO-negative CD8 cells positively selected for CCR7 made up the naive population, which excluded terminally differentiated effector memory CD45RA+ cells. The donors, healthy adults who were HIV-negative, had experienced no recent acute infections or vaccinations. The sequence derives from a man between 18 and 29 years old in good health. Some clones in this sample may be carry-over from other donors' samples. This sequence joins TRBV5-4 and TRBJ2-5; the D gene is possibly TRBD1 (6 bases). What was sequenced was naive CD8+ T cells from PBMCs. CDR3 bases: TGTGCCAGCAACAAAGGACAGCAAGAGACCCAGTACTTC. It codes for CASNKGQQETQYF.